The 16 T cell receptor beta chains below all came from one sample that was sequenced in a study of response to subunit inactivated influenza vaccine. TCRdb reprocessed the RT-PCR reads with MiXCR, giving one entry per CDR3 protein. The table includes 600,000 to 850,000 distinct CDR3 sequences, roughly 15% detected once. Sample: PBMCs from blood, taken 14 days before vaccination. Receptors originate from a man aged 50-59 years who received an inactivated influenza vaccine.

This clonotype was seen a handful of times. V and J are TRBV5-1 and TRBJ2-7; 8 bases are shared with TRBD1. V trimming: 0 bases; J trimming: 2 bases; junction bases outside the gene matches: 13. The CDR3 has 18 amino acids. Germline CDR1 reads SGHRS; CDR2 reads YFSETQ. CDR3 protein: CASSLAPMDRAGPYEQYF. The CDR3 coding sequence is TGCGCCAGCAGCTTGGCACCCATGGACAGGGCGGGTCCCTACGAGCAGTACTTC.

This clonotype came up a few times. The chain has TRBV7-6 and TRBJ2-1, with D possibly TRBD2 on 6 matching bases. The V gene's germline CDR1 is SGHVS and CDR2 FNYEAQ. The CDR3 is 16 residues long. V was clipped by 3 bases and J by 0 bases, with 12 bases between them. CDR3 sequence reads: CASSFERVSSYNEQFF. CDR3 bases: TGTGCCAGCAGCTTTGAGCGGGTTAGCTCCTACAATGAGCAGTTCTTC.

The V gene is TRBV7-2, the J gene TRBJ2-3; a possible D gene is TRBD2 (7 bases). Germline-derived CDR1 and CDR2 are SGHTA and FQGNSA. The CDR3 length is 15 residues. The V end was cut by 1 base, the J end by 7 bases, with 15 bases between. The CDR3 sequence: CASSLEGGLLNTQYF. CDR3 nucleotides: TGTGCCAGCAGCTTAGAGGGGGGGCTCCTTAATACGCAGTATTTT.

This clonotype was seen a handful of times. The chain combines TRBV9 with TRBJ2-7; TRBD2 aligns across 10 bases. V lost 4 bases and J lost 5; bases outside the gene matches: 6. CDR1 SGDLS and CDR2 YYNGEE come from the germline V gene. This CDR3 is built from 14 residues. CDR3 loop: CASSPRGTSDEQYF. The CDR3 DNA is TGTGCCAGCAGCCCTAGAGGGACTAGCGACGAGCAGTACTTC.

The CDR3 loop reads CATSGGRAPQETQYF. As DNA, the CDR3 is TGTGCCACCTCGGGTGGCAGAGCACCCCAAGAGACCCAGTACTTC. The chain joins TRBV28 to TRBJ2-5, with D unresolved. The V end was cut by 10 bases, the J end by 1 base, with 19 bases between. Per the germline V gene, CDR1 is MDHEN and CDR2 is SYDVKM. The CDR3 covers 15 residues.

This clonotype showed up just a few times. The chain is built from TRBV4-2 and TRBJ2-7; 7 bases match TRBD1. The J segment lost 4 bases and the V segment lost 2 bases, leaving 8 bases of the junction unmatched. Germline values: CDR1 LGHNA, CDR2 YNFKEQ. The CDR3 is made up of 15 amino acids. The CDR3 nucleotides read TGTGCCAGCAGCCAAACCGGGACAGACACATACGAGCAGTACTTC. This gives the protein CASSQTGTDTYEQYF.

The V call is TRBV12-3 or TRBV12-4, the J call TRBJ1-4, with D perhaps TRBD1 (5 bases). The CDR3 is made up of 15 amino acids. V was trimmed by 3 bases and J by 5 bases, leaving 13 bases between them. The CDR3 spells CASSLAQGLNEKLFF. The CDR3 DNA is TGTGCCAGCAGTTTGGCGCAGGGCCTAAATGAAAAACTGTTTTTT.

The sample holds a few counts of this clonotype. V gene TRBV2 combines with J gene TRBJ1-5; D remains unclear. The CDR3 sequence is 15 residues long. Germline V gene sequence: CDR1 SNHLY, CDR2 FYNNEI. V shed 6 bases and J shed 0 bases, with 12 bases lying between them. The CDR3 region has the DNA TGTGCCAGCAGCCGTAGGGATCCTAGCAATCAGCCCCAGCATTTT. This sequence encodes CASSRRDPSNQPQHF.

The chain has TRBV29-1 and TRBJ1-2, with TRBD1 matching 10 bases. The CDR3 loop spans 11 amino acids. Unmatched junction bases numbered 7, after V lost 4 bases and J lost 14 bases. Germline assignment: CDR1 SQVTM and CDR2 ANQGSEA. DNA of the CDR3: TGCAGCGTTGCCCCGGACAGGGGGAGGACCTTC. This sequence encodes CSVAPDRGRTF.

The V gene is TRBV20-1, the J gene TRBJ2-7; D is possibly TRBD2 (5 bases). This CDR3 contains 13 residues. The V gene's germline CDR1 is DFQATT and CDR2 SNEGSKA (reference sequence). V gave up 2 bases and J gave up 3 bases, with 11 bases separating them. The CDR3 is CSARPGSNYEQYF. DNA of the CDR3: TGCAGTGCTAGACCGGGATCGAACTACGAGCAGTACTTC.

This clonotype was counted between two and nine times. The V and J genes are TRBV4-1 and TRBJ2-3; 11 nucleotides agree with TRBD1. Trimming removed 3 bases from V and 4 bases from J; junction bases left unmatched: 6. The CDR3 has 16 amino acids. Germline-derived CDR1 and CDR2 are MGHRA and YSYEKL. CDR3 sequence: CASSQGQGGGPDTQYF. The CDR3 DNA reads TGCGCCAGCAGCCAGGGACAGGGGGGAGGTCCAGATACGCAGTATTTT.

Comments on this clonotype: Its ends do not fully match the called genes, so a read error is possible. This sequence joins TRBV6-2 or TRBV6-3 and TRBJ2-5; D is unresolved. This CDR3 contains 12 residues. In germline, CDR1 is MNHEY, CDR2 SVGEGT. CDR3 bases: TGTGCCAGCAGTTGGAGTGACGAGACCAAGTACTTC. Amino acids: CASSWSDETKYF.

This clonotype has ten or more counts. This chain links TRBV28 with TRBJ2-2; D is perhaps TRBD1 or TRBD2 (5 bases each). Germline lookup yields CDR1 MDHEN and CDR2 SYDVKM. The ends were cut back, 5 bases at V and 2 bases at J, with 21 bases in the middle. CDR3 length equals 18 residues. CDR3 residues: CASSPNPGQLLNTGELFF. CDR3 nucleotides: TGTGCCAGCAGTCCCAATCCGGGGCAGCTGCTTAACACCGGGGAGCTGTTTTTT. The full variable domain, completed using reference TRBV28 and TRBJ2-2, is DVKVTQSSRYLVKRTGEKVFLECVQDMDHENMFWYRQDPGLGLRLIYFSYDVKMKEKGDIPEGYSVSREKKERFSLILESASTNQTSMYLCASSPNPGQLLNTGELFFGEGSRLTVL.

This chain links TRBV18 with TRBJ2-4, with 7 bases lining up with TRBD1. CDR3 length: 16 residues. With 6 bases clipped from V and 0 bases from J, the junction kept 8 bases outside the gene matches. Germline assignment: CDR1 KGHSH and CDR2 LQKENI. CDR3 in DNA: TGTGCCAGCTCGGGGACCAAGGGGGCAGCCAAAAACATTCAGTACTTC. This encodes CASSGTKGAAKNIQYF. Combining the CDR3 with reference TRBV18 and TRBJ2-4 gives the whole variable domain NAGVMQNPRHLVRRRGQEARLRCSPMKGHSHVYWYRQLPEEGLKFMVYLQKENIIDESGMPKERFSAEFPKEGPSILRIQQVVRGDSAAYFCASSGTKGAAKNIQYFGAGTRLSVL.

This clonotype was seen a few times. The V gene is TRBV11-2, the J gene TRBJ2-1; 9 bases are a match to TRBD2. With 5 bases clipped from V and 7 bases from J, the junction kept 12 bases outside the gene matches. The germline gives CDR1 SGHAT, CDR2 FQNNGV. This CDR3 region has 16 residues. The CDR3 loop reads CASSQLTSGLSNEQFF. The CDR3 DNA follows: TGTGCCAGCAGCCAGCTGACTAGCGGATTGAGTAATGAGCAGTTCTTC. The variable domain in full, with the rest retrieved from reference TRBV11-2 and TRBJ2-1, is EAGVAQSPRYKIIEKRQSVAFWCNPISGHATLYWYQQILGQGPKLLIQFQNNGVVDDSQLPKDRFSAERLKGVDSTLKIQPAKLEDSAVYLCASSQLTSGLSNEQFFGPGTRLTVL.

This clonotype was counted ten times or more. The chain carries TRBV11-2 and TRBJ2-7; D might be TRBD2 (6 bases). The V end lost 2 bases, the J end lost 3 bases, and 11 bases lay between the germline ends. This CDR3 spans 14 amino acids. The germline gives CDR1 SGHAT, CDR2 FQNNGV. CDR3 in DNA: TGTGCCAGCAGCTTAAGCGGGTTTGGCTACGAGCAGTACTTC. It yields the protein CASSLSGFGYEQYF. The full variable domain, in which reference TRBV11-2 and TRBJ2-7 provide the parts outside the CDR3, is EAGVAQSPRYKIIEKRQSVAFWCNPISGHATLYWYQQILGQGPKLLIQFQNNGVVDDSQLPKDRFSAERLKGVDSTLKIQPAKLEDSAVYLCASSLSGFGYEQYFGPGTRLTVT.